These 28 T cell receptor beta chains were sequenced from one sample in a study of identical twins. TCRdb reanalysed the 5' RACE reads using MiXCR and keeps one entry per CDR3 protein. The sample includes roughly 770,000 distinct CDR3 sequences, roughly 20% seen only once; the top ten take 13%. The sample also formed part of further work on T cells expressing NK-cell markers.

The specimen was PBMCs. The receptors come from a woman aged 18-29 years in good health.

This clonotype was detected only a few times. V and J are TRBV5-1 and TRBJ2-2, with D perhaps being TRBD1 or TRBD2 (5 bases each). Trimming removed 7 bases at V and 0 bases at J, with 16 bases between. The germline V gene has CDR1 SGHRS and CDR2 YFSETQ. CDR3 size: 16 residues. In DNA, the CDR3 is TGCGCCAGCGGACCGGGACGATCATCGAACACCGGGGAGCTGTTTTTT. Translated, it gives CASGPGRSSNTGELFF.

The CDR3 here is CSARPPQETQYF. The CDR3 DNA reads TGCAGTGCTAGACCGCCCCAGGAGACCCAGTACTTC. The chain joins TRBV20-1 to TRBJ2-5; D is unresolved. The CDR3 contains 12 residues. Trimming stripped 2 bases from V and 5 bases from J, with 9 bases between. Germline CDR1 is DFQATT and CDR2 is SNEGSKA (reference sequence).

This clonotype was detected a few times. The CDR3 nucleotides are TGTGCCAGCAGACCACAGACAGATACGCAGTATTTT. This gives the protein CASRPQTDTQYF. V and J are TRBV7-2 and TRBJ2-3, with unresolved D. The germline CDR1 and CDR2 sequences are SGHTA and FQGNSA. The CDR3 is 12 amino acids. V was pared by 6 bases and J by 3 bases, with 7 bases between.

The genes are TRBV5-1 and TRBJ2-1, with TRBD1 matching 9 bases. This CDR3 comprises 13 residues. The ends lost 7 bases at V and 8 bases at J; junction bases unmatched: 7. Germline V CDR1 and CDR2: SGHRS, YFSETQ. Here the CDR3 reads CASGGQGKDEQFF. As DNA, the CDR3 is TGCGCCAGCGGTGGACAGGGGAAGGATGAGCAGTTCTTC.

Comments on this clonotype: A read error may produce the germline difference seen at one junction end. The rearrangement uses TRBV18 and TRBJ2-5, with unresolved D. Germline values: CDR1 KGHSH, CDR2 LQKENI. This CDR3 spans 14 amino acids. For the CDR3, the DNA is TGTGTCAGCTCACCCCGACAAGGACAAGAGACCCAGTACTTC. Translated: CVSSPRQGQETQYF.

J is TRBJ2-1 and V is TRBV9; the match to TRBD2 covers 13 bases. The CDR3 is 15 amino acids. Trimming took 4 bases from V and 16 from J; bases not matched to a gene: 14. The germline gives CDR1 SGDLS, CDR2 YYNGEE. CDR3 residues: CASSKTGTSGAAEFF. The DNA of the CDR3 is TGTGCCAGCAGCAAGACCGGGACTAGCGGGGCTGCTGAATTCTTC.

This clonotype occurred a few times. The V gene is TRBV5-1, the J gene TRBJ2-1, with 7 bases matching TRBD1. V lost 4 bases, J lost 3 bases, and 4 bases stayed unmatched. Germline CDR1 is SGHRS and CDR2 is YFSETQ. The CDR3 contains 14 residues. The CDR3 DNA reads as TGCGCCAGCAGCACCAGGGACAGCTACAATGAGCAGTTCTTC. It is translated as CASSTRDSYNEQFF. Complete variable domain (other parts from reference TRBV5-1 and TRBJ2-1): KAGVTQTPRYLIKTRGQQVTLSCSPISGHRSVSWYQQTPGQGLQFLFEYFSETQRNKGNFPGRFSGRQFSNSRSEMNVSTLELGDSALYLCASSTRDSYNEQFFGPGTRLTVL.

The chain combines TRBV12-3 or TRBV12-4 with TRBJ2-5, with 10 bases aligning to TRBD1. V was clipped by 3 bases and J by 6 bases; unmatched bases: 4. CDR3 length: 14 residues. CDR3 nucleotide sequence: TGTGCCAGCAGTTTGGGGGGACAGGGGAAGACCCAGTACTTC. This encodes CASSLGGQGKTQYF.

This rearrangement joins TRBV12-5 to TRBJ2-3; tentatively, D is TRBD2 (6 bases). Between the trimmed V and J ends, which lost 6 bases and 4 bases, there was a span of 14 bases. Germline V lookup: CDR1 LGHNT, CDR2 FRNRAP. The CDR3 length is 14 residues. The CDR3 nucleotides are TGTGCTAGTGGCGTCCGGGAGTCGGCAGATACGCAGTATTTT. Translation: CASGVRESADTQYF.

There are a few counts of this clonotype. This chain links TRBV5-1 with TRBJ1-2; TRBD1 matches 9 bases. Unmatched junction bases numbered 2, after V lost 2 bases and J lost 6 bases. CDR1 is SGHRS and CDR2 is YFSETQ in the germline V gene. This CDR3 has 13 amino acids. For the CDR3, the DNA is TGCGCCAGCAGCTTTACAGGGGGCAATGGCTACACCTTC. This codes for CASSFTGGNGYTF.

The V call is TRBV7-2, the J call TRBJ2-7, with 8 bases lining up with TRBD1. The germline V gene encodes CDR1 SGHTA and CDR2 FQGNSA. V shed 4 bases and J 2 bases; nucleotides not matched to a gene: 7. This CDR3 is 15 amino acids long. The CDR3 nucleotides read TGTGCCAGCAGCTCCCGACAGGGGAAGGCCTACGAGCAGTACTTC. This translates into CASSSRQGKAYEQYF.

In its sample, this clonotype was seen many times. The chain has TRBV20-1 and TRBJ2-3; 7 bases line up with TRBD1. The CDR3 runs 15 residues. Germline lookup yields CDR1 DFQATT and CDR2 SNEGSKA (reference sequence). Germline trimming cut 6 bases from V and 3 bases from J; bases unmatched to any gene: 12. CDR3 residues: CSATGAAAWTDTQYF. The CDR3 bases are TGCAGTGCAACAGGGGCCGCGGCTTGGACAGATACGCAGTATTTT.

This chain uses TRBV6-2 or TRBV6-3 with TRBJ1-6; 8 bases are a match to TRBD1. V lost 6 bases to trimming and J lost 7 bases; unmatched junction nucleotides: 2. There are 13 residues in the CDR3. Germline V lookup: CDR1 MNHEY, CDR2 SVGEGT. This CDR3 is CASSRQGNSPLHF. CDR3 bases: TGTGCCAGCAGCCGACAGGGGAATTCACCCCTCCACTTT.

The chain links TRBV4-3 to TRBJ1-5; D is unresolved. V was pared by 0 bases and J by 0 bases, with 6 bases between. Germline-derived CDR1 and CDR2 are LGHNA and YSLEER. The CDR3 sequence is 15 residues long. The CDR3 loop is CASSQDSYSNQPQHF. The CDR3 DNA follows: TGCGCCAGCAGCCAAGACAGTTATAGCAATCAGCCCCAGCATTTT.

This clonotype was counted at least ten times. Germline and junction disagree at one end, which may indicate a read error. This chain uses TRBV5-1 with TRBJ2-5; D not certain. Germline V lookup: CDR1 SGHRS, CDR2 YFSETQ. The CDR3 loop spans 11 amino acids. CDR3 bases: TGTGCCAGCAGCCGAAAGGAGACCCAGTACTTC. Translation: CASSRKETQYF.

This clonotype has just a few counts. V gene TRBV2 combines with J gene TRBJ1-1; D gene ambiguous. CDR3 length: 15 residues. The V and J ends lost 5 bases and 3 bases respectively, with 16 bases between them. Germline CDR1 is SNHLY and CDR2 is FYNNEI. CDR3 residues: CASSPLQVLDTEAFF. CDR3 nucleotides: TGTGCCAGCAGTCCCCTTCAGGTCCTCGACACTGAAGCTTTCTTT. Variable domain in full (rest from reference TRBV2 and TRBJ1-1): EPEVTQTPSHQVTQMGQEVILRCVPISNHLYFYWYRQILGQKVEFLVSFYNNEISEKSEIFDDQFSVERPDGSNFTLKIRSTKLEDSAMYFCASSPLQVLDTEAFFGQGTRLTVV.

This clonotype was detected only a few times. V is TRBV7-2 and J is TRBJ2-7; perhaps D is TRBD1 or TRBD2 (5 bases each). Trimming removed 7 bases at V and 6 bases at J, with 19 bases between. The V gene's germline CDR1 is SGHTA and CDR2 FQGNSA. This CDR3 comprises 14 residues. CDR3 amino acids: CASTLTREQSEQYF. For the CDR3, the DNA is TGTGCCAGCACCCTAACCAGGGAGCAATCCGAGCAGTACTTC.

There are many counts of this clonotype. This chain uses TRBV5-1 with TRBJ1-2; 8 bases align to TRBD1. The V gene end was trimmed by 3 bases and the J gene end by 8 bases; junction bases not matched to a gene: 9. The CDR3 contains 14 residues. Per germline, CDR1 SGHRS and CDR2 YFSETQ. The CDR3 reads CASSSDRTGRGYTF. In DNA form, the CDR3 reads TGCGCCAGCAGCTCGGACCGGACAGGGCGCGGCTACACCTTC.

The rearrangement links TRBV20-1 to TRBJ2-6; tentatively, D is TRBD2 (5 bases). Between the trimmed V and J ends, which lost 5 bases and 2 bases, there was a span of 7 bases. The CDR3 is 13 amino acids. Germline lookup yields CDR1 DFQATT and CDR2 SNEGSKA (reference sequence). The chain's CDR3 is CSAGRPGANVLTF. CDR3 sequence (DNA): TGCAGTGCTGGGAGACCTGGGGCCAACGTCCTGACTTTC.

Comments on this clonotype: A much larger clone differs from this one at a single base, so this may be a read error. V usage is TRBV18 and J usage is TRBJ2-2; D uncertain. This CDR3 is built from 15 residues. Trimming stripped 5 bases from V and 3 bases from J, with 13 bases between. Germline V gives CDR1 KGHSH, CDR2 LQKENI. CDR3 bases: TGTGCCAGCTCATCGAGGATGACGGACACCGGGGAGCTGTTTTTT. It is translated as CASSSRMTDTGELFF.

This clonotype was counted only a few times. The V call is TRBV20-1, the J call TRBJ2-1; D ambiguous. This CDR3 contains 11 residues. V dropped 8 bases and J dropped 8 bases, with 13 bases sitting between them. Germline V gene data show CDR1 as DFQATT and CDR2 as SNEGSKA (reference sequence). CDR3 in amino acids: CSLPARHEQFF. In DNA, the CDR3 is TGCAGTCTTCCAGCGCGGCATGAGCAGTTCTTC.

This clonotype has more than one count but fewer than ten. The rearrangement links TRBV10-2 to TRBJ2-7; 9 nucleotides line up with TRBD1. J gave up 2 bases and V 2 bases, and 4 bases lay outside the gene matches. Germline V CDR1 and CDR2: WSHSY, SAAADI. The CDR3 sequence is 15 residues long. The DNA of the CDR3 is TGCGCCAGCAGTGAGGGGTGGACAGGGGCCTACGAGCAGTACTTC. It specifies CASSEGWTGAYEQYF.

This chain links TRBV30 with TRBJ2-1, with D maybe TRBD2 (7 bases). The germline V gene has CDR1 GTSNPN and CDR2 SVGIG (reference sequence). Trimming shortened V by 6 bases and J by 0 bases, and 12 bases separated the two germline ends. The CDR3 has 14 amino acids. This chain's CDR3 is CACRGGGSYNEQFF. In nucleotides, the CDR3 is TGTGCCTGCAGGGGAGGGGGCTCCTACAATGAGCAGTTCTTC.

This chain connects TRBV28 to TRBJ1-1; possible D gene TRBD1, 5 bases. Germline CDR1 is MDHEN and CDR2 is SYDVKM. Between the trimmed V and J ends, which lost 6 bases and 1 base, there was a span of 12 bases. The CDR3 runs 14 residues. The CDR3 loop is CASSITGENTEAFF. The CDR3, as DNA: TGTGCCAGCAGCATTACAGGTGAGAACACTGAAGCTTTCTTT.

This rearrangement joins TRBV7-9 to TRBJ1-4; a weak D match, TRBD1 (6 bases). The V gene lost 3 bases and the J gene lost 17 bases, with 19 bases spanning the gap. This CDR3 region has 13 residues. The germline gives CDR1 SEHNR, CDR2 FQNEAQ (reference sequence). In nucleotides, the CDR3 is TGTGCCAGCAGCTTCCAGGGGCCCCAGGCCCTCTTTTTT. Amino acids: CASSFQGPQALFF.

J is TRBJ1-2 and V is TRBV14; TRBD1 might be the D (5 bases). CDR3 length equals 14 residues. V was clipped by 1 base and J by 8 bases, with 14 bases between them. From germline, CDR1 is SGHDN and CDR2 FVKESK. The CDR3 region has the DNA TGTGCCAGCAGCCAAGGACAGAGGGGAATGGGCTACACCTTC. As protein: CASSQGQRGMGYTF. Filled out from reference TRBV14 and TRBJ1-2, the complete variable domain reads EAGVTQFPSHSVIEKGQTVTLRCDPISGHDNLYWYRRVMGKEIKFLLHFVKESKQDESGMPNNRFLAERTGGTYSTLKVQPAELEDSGVYFCASSQGQRGMGYTFGSGTRLTVV.

The chain links TRBV10-3 to TRBJ2-7; the match to TRBD2 covers 11 bases. The CDR3 loop spans 16 amino acids. Germline V gene sequence: CDR1 ENHRY, CDR2 SYGVKD. V gave up 2 bases and J gave up 7 bases; unmatched junction bases: 10. CDR3: CAISERGTSGTTEQYF. The CDR3 DNA is TGTGCCATCAGTGAGAGGGGGACTAGCGGAACTACGGAGCAGTACTTC.

The chain links TRBV2 to TRBJ1-2; a possible D gene is TRBD1 (5 bases). Trimming took off 8 bases at V and 7 bases at J, with 11 bases between the two ends. The CDR3 contains 11 residues. Germline lookup yields CDR1 SNHLY and CDR2 FYNNEI. For the CDR3, the DNA is TGTGCCAGCTGGCAGGGAGGTGGCTACACCTTC. Protein sequence: CASWQGGGYTF.